The 16 T cell receptor beta chains reported below all come from one sample, sequenced in a study of graft-versus-host responses after intestinal transplantation. The table came from immunoSEQ multiplex PCR; TCRdb's copy has only in-frame clones and leaves some out. The table shows 50,000 to 80,000 clones, with roughly 90% occurring only once. What these receptors recognize is not known. The sequencing here drew on unstimulated CD8+ T cells sorted from spleen or lymph node cells, taken before transplant. Receptors originate from a human donor who was the organ donor for an intestinal transplant.

This chain links TRBV30 with TRBJ2-2; no clear D. CDR1 is GTSNPN, CDR2 SVGIG, per germline (reference sequence). The V gene lost 7 bases and the J gene lost 0 bases, with 6 bases spanning the gap. The CDR3 spans 12 residues. In DNA form, the CDR3 reads TGTGCCTCCTTTACGAACACCGGGGAGCTGTTTTTT. This gives the protein CASFTNTGELFF.

This chain links TRBV13 with TRBJ2-3, with D possibly being TRBD1 (6 bases). The CDR3 has 14 residues. The ends were cut back, 1 base at V and 7 bases at J, with 12 bases in the middle. CDR1 PRHDT and CDR2 FYEKMQ come from the germline V gene (reference sequence). CDR3 DNA: TGTGCCAGCAGCTTAGAGCTAGGGGGAAATACGCAGTATTTT. Encoded protein: CASSLELGGNTQYF.

The chain has TRBV19 and TRBJ2-7, with TRBD2 identical over 11 bases. CDR1 LNHDA and CDR2 SQIVND come from the germline V gene (reference sequence). Trimming at V came to 9 bases and at J to 4 bases, leaving 11 bases not matched to a gene. This CDR3 has 15 residues. Written as DNA, the CDR3 is TGTGCCAGAGTGACTAGCGGGGCAATGGCTTACGAGCAGTACTTC. Protein: CARVTSGAMAYEQYF.

The chain combines TRBV19 with TRBJ2-1, with TRBD2 matching 9 bases. The CDR3 spans 18 residues. Germline V gene sequence: CDR1 LNHDA, CDR2 SQIVND (reference sequence). V was pared by 3 bases and J by 5 bases, with 14 bases of the junction left unmatched. CDR3 bases: TGTGCCAGTAGTATGGGTAGCGGGAGCGGTTGGGTGCACAATGAGCAGTTCTTC. This translates into CASSMGSGSGWVHNEQFF. Based on the CDR3 plus reference TRBV19 and TRBJ2-1, the full variable domain is DGGITQSPKYLFRKEGQNVTLSCEQNLNHDAMYWYRQDPGQGLRLIYYSQIVNDFQKGDIAEGYSVSREKKESFPLTVTSAQKNPTAFYLCASSMGSGSGWVHNEQFFGPGTRLTVL.

This chain links TRBV7-3 with TRBJ2-7, with 7 bases fitting TRBD2. The CDR3 runs to 14 residues. The germline gives CDR1 SGHTA, CDR2 FQGTGA. V shed 5 bases and J 6 bases; nucleotides not matched to a gene: 10. The CDR3 sequence is CASSDPLRGVEQYF. The CDR3 DNA reads TGTGCCAGCAGCGACCCTCTTCGGGGGGTCGAGCAGTACTTC. Full variable domain (remainder filled in from reference TRBV7-3 and TRBJ2-7): GAGVSQTPSNKVTEKGKYVELRCDPISGHTALYWYRQSLGQGPEFLIYFQGTGAADDSGLPNDRFFAVRPEGSVSTLKIQRTERGDSAVYLCASSDPLRGVEQYFGPGTRLTVT.

The chain couples TRBV11-2 to TRBJ2-7; D is perhaps TRBD1 (5 bases). V was trimmed by 4 bases and J by 5 bases, leaving 27 bases between them. The CDR3 is 18 residues long. CDR1 SGHAT and CDR2 FQNNGV come from the germline V gene. In DNA, the CDR3 is TGTGCCAGCAGCTCTAGGGGAATAACAGAGGAAGGTGTGGACGAGCAGTACTTC. Translation gives CASSSRGITEEGVDEQYF.

The chain has TRBV18 and TRBJ1-2; D not certain. Per the germline V gene, CDR1 is KGHSH and CDR2 is LQKENI. Deletions cut 1 base from V and 4 bases from J, with 13 bases between. The CDR3 runs 15 residues. The CDR3 DNA reads as TGTGCCAGCTCACCACTTCACGAGGCGTCCTATGGCTACACCTTC. Protein product: CASSPLHEASYGYTF.

Here the CDR3 reads CASSTGQGHQPQHF. As DNA, the CDR3 is TGTGCCAGCAGCACGGGACAGGGACATCAGCCCCAGCATTTT. The chain uses TRBV7-8 and TRBJ1-5; 9 bases map to TRBD1. CDR1 and CDR2 from the germline V gene are SGHVS and FQNEAQ. After removal of 5 bases from V and 5 bases from J, the junction contained 4 bases not matched to a gene. The length of the CDR3 is 14 residues.

V usage is TRBV4-2 and J usage is TRBJ2-1; 10 bases align to TRBD2. Germline-derived CDR1 and CDR2 are LGHNA and YNFKEQ. This CDR3 is built from 19 residues. V dropped 0 bases and J dropped 4; count of bases not matched to a gene: 12. The CDR3 bases are TGTGCCAGCAGCCAAGATGGTCTAGCGGGAGATGTGCATTACAATGAGCAGTTCTTC. This translates into CASSQDGLAGDVHYNEQFF.

The chain has TRBV5-1 and TRBJ2-7, with a tentative D call TRBD1 (5 bases). The length of the CDR3 is 12 residues. The V and J ends lost 6 bases and 3 bases respectively, with 10 bases between them. Germline CDR1 reads SGHRS; CDR2 reads YFSETQ. CDR3 DNA: TGCGCCAGCACGTCACAGGACTACGAGCAGTACTTC. This translates into CASTSQDYEQYF.

This chain connects TRBV4-3 to TRBJ2-3, with D tentatively TRBD2 (5 bases). Trimming pared 3 bases from V and 3 bases from J, leaving 7 bases between. CDR3 size: 13 residues. Germline V lookup: CDR1 LGHNA, CDR2 YSLEER. The CDR3 DNA reads TGCGCCAGCAGCCACGGGGAAACAGATACGCAGTATTTT. Its protein product is CASSHGETDTQYF.

V and J are TRBV5-5 and TRBJ2-1, with D unclear. Deletions cut 2 bases from V and 6 bases from J, with 9 bases between. Looked up from germline, CDR1 is SGHKS and CDR2 is YYEKEE (reference sequence). This CDR3 contains 13 residues. The CDR3 nucleotides are TGTGCCAGCAGCTTCGGTGTAAGCAATGAGCAGTTCTTC. The encoded protein is CASSFGVSNEQFF.

The chain uses TRBV4-1 and TRBJ1-5, with D possibly being TRBD1 (5 bases). The CDR3 covers 16 residues. Looked up from germline, CDR1 is MGHRA and CDR2 is YSYEKL. V was cut by 0 bases and J by 4 bases, with 13 bases left in between. The CDR3 nucleotides are TGCGCCAGCAGCCAAGATCTCGGAAGGACAAATCAGCCCCAGCATTTT. It yields the protein CASSQDLGRTNQPQHF.

The V and J genes are TRBV9 and TRBJ1-5, with 7 bases identical to TRBD1. There are 15 residues in the CDR3. J was trimmed by 1 base and V by 3 bases; bases with no gene match: 4. Germline V gene data show CDR1 as SGDLS and CDR2 as YYNGEE. CDR3 DNA: TGTGCCAGCAGCGCCGGACAGGTGAGCAATCAGCCCCAGCATTTT. It encodes CASSAGQVSNQPQHF.

The genes are TRBV30 and TRBJ2-7; TRBD2 agrees at 7 bases. After removal of 0 bases from V and 4 bases from J, the junction contained 3 bases not matched to a gene. CDR1 is GTSNPN, CDR2 SVGIG, per germline (reference sequence). This CDR3 spans 13 amino acids. CDR3 protein: CAWSVRGSYEQYF. The CDR3 DNA reads TGTGCCTGGAGTGTCCGCGGGAGTTACGAGCAGTACTTC.

The rearrangement uses TRBV4-2 and TRBJ2-1; D may be TRBD2 (6 bases). The CDR3 runs 14 residues. From germline, CDR1 is LGHNA and CDR2 YNFKEQ. V was clipped by 3 bases and J by 5 bases, with 11 bases between them. CDR3 loop: CASSHVGGDNEQFF. The CDR3 coding sequence is TGTGCCAGCAGCCATGTTGGCGGGGACAATGAGCAGTTCTTC.